The T cell receptor beta chain described here comes from a study of siplizumab effects on memory and regulatory T cells. Whole-study results and caveats: Mean Treg-derived proportions of mappable alloreactive CD4+ clones were just under 70% for siplizumab and roughly 27% for controls. Alloreactive sequences tracing back to unstimulated CD4+ memory cells were significantly reduced by siplizumab. The naive T cell population seemed more diverse than memory cells and seemed a major contributor to the alloresponse. Most proliferating CD4+ or CD8+ clones, roughly 75-95%, had no naive or memory assignment.

TCRdb's table, derived via immunoSEQ multiplex PCR, lists solely in-frame clones and lacks some. The sample yields approximately 70,000 clones, roughly 89% seen once. The CDR3 totals 13 residues. Per germline, CDR1 LNHDA and CDR2 SQIVND (reference sequence). V was trimmed by 3 bases and J by 5 bases, leaving 10 bases between them. As to this clone: Its antigen remains unknown.

J is TRBJ2-5 and V is TRBV19; D is uncertain. The sequence came from a human donor in good health. The source material was CD8+ T cells sorted from blood. The CDR3 sequence: CASSIWFWETQYF. The CDR3 DNA reads as TGTGCCAGTAGTATCTGGTTCTGGGAGACCCAGTACTTC. The full variable domain, in which reference TRBV19 and TRBJ2-5 provide the parts outside the CDR3, is DGGITQSPKYLFRKEGQNVTLSCEQNLNHDAMYWYRQDPGQGLRLIYYSQIVNDFQKGDIAEGYSVSREKKESFPLTVTSAQKNPTAFYLCASSIWFWETQYFGPGTRLLVL.